Below, one T cell receptor (beta chain) is given with its context. Its matching antigen is unknown. V lost 6 bases, J lost 7 bases, and 5 bases lay in between. The CDR3 loop spans 10 amino acids. Germline V gives CDR1 SGHTA, CDR2 FQGNSA. The data were obtained in a study of blood T cells in healthy people across ages. Using a J-beta primer mix together with a sample-barcoded 5' primer, a second PCR was run for roughly 6 to 12 cycles. Each CDR3 protein is one row after TCRdb ran MiXCR on the 5' RACE reads. The sample lists about 800,000 distinct CDR3 sequences, more than 20% seen once, with under 4% in the top ten. Study-wide points: The diversity estimates, figures obtained from one million T cells, were considered underestimates.

The sample was also linked to a second study, of T cells of mothers and their children. From that second work: The TCR beta CDR3 read count exceeded 9.5 million for each mother and was about 2.8 million for each child. In both related and unrelated pairs, TCR recombination output is shaped similarly by thymic selection. No T cell clones of persistent microchimeric origin were detected.

The sequencing input was blood. The chain combines TRBV7-2 with TRBJ2-3; D is perhaps TRBD1 (5 bases). This sequence originates from a boy between 5 and 17 years old in good health. The CDR3 region is CASRDNTQYF. DNA of the CDR3: TGTGCCAGCAGGGACAATACGCAGTATTTT.